This T cell receptor (beta chain) is drawn from a study of cytomegalovirus exposure and HLA in healthy donors. Healthy bone marrow donors supplied every sample. The PCR made use of 60 Vbeta and 13 Jbeta primers. TCRdb's table, derived via immunoSEQ multiplex PCR, lists solely in-frame clones and lacks some. The sample records roughly 80,000 clones, about four fifths being singletons. This CDR3 contains 17 residues. The sequenced sample was PBMCs. The chain combines TRBV12-1 with TRBJ1-3; TRBD1, as called in the table, went unchecked against the DNA. TRBV12-1 is a pseudogene locus. The receptor's source is a woman between 45 and 60 years old in good health and CMV-seronegative. CDR3 sequence (DNA): TGTGCCAGCAGCTCCCCTCCTGACAGGGACTCTGGAAACACCATATATTTT. Protein: CASSSPPDRDSGNTIYF.